Below are 23 T cell receptor beta chains sequenced from a single sample in a study of T cells in localized non-small cell lung cancer. Measured with immunoSEQ multiplex PCR; TCRdb has only the in-frame clones, and not every one. This table holds approximately 30,000 clones, more than 75% found once. This specimen was peripheral blood, taken before any cancer treatment. These TCRs come from a male donor aged 60 or older with stage III lung adenocarcinoma.

A single count supports this clone. V gene TRBV29-1 combines with J gene TRBJ2-3; D is unresolved. This CDR3 has 12 amino acids. With 1 base removed from V and 6 bases from J, the gap between germline ends came to 8 bases. Germline V gene data show CDR1 as SQVTM and CDR2 as ANQGSEA. CDR3 nucleotides: TGCAGCGTTGAAGGGGTAACCGATACGCAGTATTTT. Its protein is CSVEGVTDTQYF.

This clone was seen a few times. The chain joins TRBV9 to TRBJ2-1; TRBD1 agrees at 8 bases. Germline V gives CDR1 SGDLS, CDR2 YYNGEE. The CDR3 loop spans 19 amino acids. J lost 0 bases, V lost 9 bases, and 20 bases had no gene match. CDR3 loop: CATARAAGGAELSYNEQFF. CDR3 nucleotide sequence: TGTGCCACAGCAAGGGCGGCAGGGGGCGCAGAACTCTCCTACAATGAGCAGTTCTTC.

The V call is TRBV7-9, the J call TRBJ2-5; a weak D match, TRBD1 (5 bases). Trimming took 1 base from V and 4 from J, leaving 10 bases between them. Germline V gene lookup returns CDR1 SEHNR and CDR2 FQNEAQ (reference sequence). This CDR3 has 14 residues. This CDR3 reads CASSLEGLGETQYF. CDR3 sequence (DNA): TGTGCCAGCAGCTTAGAGGGGTTAGGAGAGACCCAGTACTTC.

For this clone: This sample also contains other DNA sequences that code for the same CDR3. The genes are TRBV28 and TRBJ1-5; 7 nucleotides line up with TRBD1. CDR3 length: 14 amino acids. In germline, CDR1 is MDHEN, CDR2 SYDVKM. V lost 10 bases and J lost 2; bases outside the gene matches: 8. CDR3 protein: CATVTGTGNQPQHF. The DNA of the CDR3 is TGTGCCACCGTAACGGGGACAGGCAATCAGCCCCAGCATTTT.

The DNA for the CDR3 is TGTGCCAGCAGTTCACGGGACAGGTCCTCCTTAGAGACCCAGTACTTC. Protein sequence: CASSSRDRSSLETQYF. The chain combines TRBV27 with TRBJ2-5, with 8 nucleotides matching TRBD1. V lost 4 bases and J lost 4; bases outside the gene matches: 11. This CDR3 region has 16 residues. Germline values: CDR1 MNHEY, CDR2 SMNVEV (reference sequence).

CDR3: CASRGGQGPGNTIYF. Here the CDR3 DNA reads TGTGCCAGCAGGGGTGGACAGGGGCCCGGAAACACCATATATTTT. This chain uses TRBV5-8 with TRBJ1-3, with 9 bases aligning to TRBD1. This CDR3 region has 15 residues. Germline assignment: CDR1 SGHTS and CDR2 YDEGEE. Trimming at V came to 5 bases and at J to 4 bases, leaving 7 bases not matched to a gene.

The chain joins TRBV5-1 to TRBJ1-1; maybe TRBD1 (6 bases). The germline V and J ends were trimmed by 3 bases and 4 bases, with 19 bases remaining between them. Germline V lookup: CDR1 SGHRS, CDR2 YFSETQ. The CDR3 spans 16 residues. Here the CDR3 reads CASSWGARGEFTEAFF. Written as DNA, the CDR3 is TGCGCCAGCAGCTGGGGGGCGCGCGGAGAGTTCACTGAAGCTTTCTTT. Looking up the rest from reference TRBV5-1 and TRBJ1-1 gives the full variable domain: KAGVTQTPRYLIKTRGQQVTLSCSPISGHRSVSWYQQTPGQGLQFLFEYFSETQRNKGNFPGRFSGRQFSNSRSEMNVSTLELGDSALYLCASSWGARGEFTEAFFGQGTRLTVV.

This clone was observed once. V usage is TRBV18 and J usage is TRBJ1-2; no firm D call. V was cut by 6 bases and J by 0 bases, with 8 bases left in between. Germline CDR1 KGHSH, CDR2 LQKENI. The CDR3 runs to 13 residues. The CDR3 bases are TGTGCCAGCTCGGACGGAGCTAACTATGGCTACACCTTC. Its protein is CASSDGANYGYTF.

The chain links TRBV19 to TRBJ2-7; D call uncertain. The CDR3 loop spans 15 amino acids. Looked up from germline, CDR1 is LNHDA and CDR2 is SQIVND (reference sequence). V lost 7 bases to trimming and J lost 0 bases, with 16 bases between them. This CDR3 reads CASTPDGRNSYEQYF. In DNA form, the CDR3 reads TGTGCCAGTACCCCCGACGGTAGAAACTCCTACGAGCAGTACTTC.

The chain is built from TRBV11-2 and TRBJ1-4; no clear D gene. The CDR3 is 13 residues long. Germline loops: CDR1 SGHAT, CDR2 FQNNGV. V was pared by 3 bases and J by 4 bases, with 6 bases between. The CDR3 bases are TGTGCCAGCAGCTTTATTGATAATGAAAAACTGTTTTTT. Translating gives CASSFIDNEKLFF. Filled out from reference TRBV11-2 and TRBJ1-4, the complete variable domain reads EAGVAQSPRYKIIEKRQSVAFWCNPISGHATLYWYQQILGQGPKLLIQFQNNGVVDDSQLPKDRFSAERLKGVDSTLKIQPAKLEDSAVYLCASSFIDNEKLFFGSGTQLSVL.

The chain recombines TRBV30 with TRBJ1-4, with D perhaps matching TRBD1 (6 bases). Germline values: CDR1 GTSNPN, CDR2 SVGIG (reference sequence). Trimming took 6 bases from V and 2 from J, leaving 10 bases between them. This CDR3 region has 13 residues. CDR3 DNA sequence: TGTGCCTGCCTGGACAGTACTAATGAAAAACTGTTTTTT. Its translation: CACLDSTNEKLFF.

The J gene is TRBJ1-5, the V gene TRBV6-6, with 7 bases fitting TRBD1. The CDR3 runs 15 residues. CDR1 and CDR2 from the germline V gene are MNHNY and SVGAGI (reference sequence). The J segment lost 7 bases and the V segment lost 2 bases, leaving 8 bases of the junction unmatched. The chain's CDR3 is CASSYDDRAFQPQHF. The CDR3 bases are TGTGCCAGCAGTTACGATGACAGGGCTTTCCAGCCCCAGCATTTT.

The V and J genes are TRBV2 and TRBJ2-5; TRBD1 aligns across 8 bases. The germline CDR1 and CDR2 sequences are SNHLY and FYNNEI. This CDR3 region has 15 residues. V dropped 5 bases and J dropped 2; count of bases not matched to a gene: 7. In DNA form, the CDR3 reads TGTGCCAGCAGTCCCGGGACAGGCCATCAAGAGACCCAGTACTTC. Its protein product is CASSPGTGHQETQYF.

In its sample, this clone was seen a few times. The chain couples TRBV18 to TRBJ2-3; a weak D match, TRBD1 (7 bases). The CDR3 totals 16 residues. The germline V gene has CDR1 KGHSH and CDR2 LQKENI. Trimming cost V 2 bases and J 3 bases, with 15 bases left between them. The CDR3 sequence is CASSPGVRGVTDTQYF. In DNA, the CDR3 is TGTGCCAGCTCACCAGGAGTCAGGGGGGTAACAGATACGCAGTATTTT.

The rearrangement joins TRBV4-1 to TRBJ1-2; 7 positions agree with TRBD1. J was trimmed by 0 bases and V by 3 bases; bases with no gene match: 10. Per germline, CDR1 MGHRA and CDR2 YSYEKL. The CDR3 sequence is 17 residues long. The CDR3 loop is CASSQGERQGANYGYTF. The CDR3 DNA reads as TGCGCCAGCAGCCAGGGCGAGAGACAGGGAGCTAACTATGGCTACACCTTC.

The V gene is TRBV7-8, the J gene TRBJ2-5, with TRBD1 identical over 9 bases. The CDR3 contains 13 residues. Germline values: CDR1 SGHVS, CDR2 FQNEAQ. V shed 3 bases, J shed 4 bases, and the junction held 0 bases outside the gene matches. Here the CDR3 DNA reads TGTGCCAGCAGCTTGGACAGGGGAGAGACCCAGTACTTC. This sequence encodes CASSLDRGETQYF.

This chain connects TRBV6-4 to TRBJ2-5, with 9 bases that match TRBD2. The CDR3 spans 16 residues. The junction had 9 bases not matched to a gene; V was cut back by 2 bases and J by 5 bases. Germline loops: CDR1 MRHNA, CDR2 SNTAGT. Written as DNA, the CDR3 is TGTGCCAGCAGTGACCAACCTAGCGGGGTGAGGGAGACCCAGTACTTC. Translation gives CASSDQPSGVRETQYF.

The chain is built from TRBV20-1 and TRBJ2-3; D gene uncertain. Trimming took off 4 bases at V and 8 bases at J, with 10 bases between the two ends. The CDR3 loop spans 11 amino acids. Germline CDR1 and CDR2: DFQATT and SNEGSKA (reference sequence). CDR3: CSATPAGTQYF. The CDR3, as DNA: TGCAGTGCTACGCCCGCAGGTACGCAGTATTTT.

This chain uses TRBV29-1 with TRBJ1-5; unclear D gene. CDR3 length: 13 amino acids. V was trimmed by 6 bases and J by 5 bases, leaving 14 bases between them. Looked up from germline, CDR1 is SQVTM and CDR2 is ANQGSEA. The CDR3: CSVQGYPDQPQHF. The DNA of the CDR3 is TGCAGCGTCCAAGGGTATCCAGATCAGCCCCAGCATTTT.

The rearrangement uses TRBV2 and TRBJ1-6; D not resolved. V dropped 7 bases and J dropped 7 bases, with 11 bases sitting between them. The CDR3 is 13 residues long. CDR1 is SNHLY and CDR2 is FYNNEI in the germline V gene. The chain's CDR3 is CASTIEGNSPLHF. The CDR3 bases are TGTGCCAGCACTATCGAGGGAAATTCACCCCTCCACTTT.

The chain combines TRBV28 with TRBJ1-1; TRBD1 matches at 7 bases. Germline CDR1 reads MDHEN; CDR2 reads SYDVKM. The CDR3 has 14 residues. After removal of 4 bases from V and 1 base from J, the junction contained 3 bases not matched to a gene. The CDR3 is CASSSGQQNTEAFF. The CDR3 region has the DNA TGTGCCAGCAGTTCGGGACAGCAGAACACTGAAGCTTTCTTT.

This clone was picked up a small number of times. The rearrangement links TRBV6-5 to TRBJ2-7, with 7 bases that match TRBD1. CDR3 length: 14 amino acids. The V gene's germline CDR1 is MNHEY and CDR2 SVGAGI. V lost 2 bases, J lost 0 bases, and 1 base stayed unmatched. CDR3 DNA: TGTGCCAGCAGTTACAGGGACAGCTCCTACGAGCAGTACTTC. Amino acids: CASSYRDSSYEQYF.

The V gene is TRBV7-8, the J gene TRBJ2-5, with 7 bases lining up with TRBD2. Germline CDR1 reads SGHVS; CDR2 reads FQNEAQ. V trimming: 3 bases; J trimming: 5 bases; junction bases outside the gene matches: 9. There are 15 residues in the CDR3. The CDR3 DNA follows: TGTGCCAGCAGCTTTTCGGGGGGACCCGGGGAGACCCAGTACTTC. This encodes CASSFSGGPGETQYF.